Below are 29 T cell receptor beta chains sequenced from a single sample in a study of beta chain features in type 1 diabetes. Expressed TCRB transcripts were sequenced because the isolated RNA had all been reverse transcribed beforehand. Produced via immunoSEQ multiplex PCR; TCRdb's table is partial and in-frame only. Among tens of thousands of clones listed, around 32% were seen once. The sample comprised stem cell memory CD4+ T cells from blood. The source of these receptors is a woman between 18 and 29 years old in good health.

This chain uses TRBV18 with TRBJ2-1; the match to TRBD2 covers 11 bases. V was pared by 5 bases and J by 2 bases, with 5 bases of the junction left unmatched. CDR1 and CDR2 from the germline V gene are KGHSH and LQKENI. This CDR3 comprises 16 residues. The CDR3 DNA follows: TGTGCCAGCTCAACCTTAGCGGGGGGGCCCTACAATGAGCAGTTCTTC. Encoded protein: CASSTLAGGPYNEQFF. Together with reference TRBV18 and TRBJ2-1, the CDR3 gives the full variable domain: NAGVMQNPRHLVRRRGQEARLRCSPMKGHSHVYWYRQLPEEGLKFMVYLQKENIIDESGMPKERFSAEFPKEGPSILRIQQVVRGDSAAYFCASSTLAGGPYNEQFFGPGTRLTVL.

V and J are TRBV18 and TRBJ2-4, with 9 bases lining up with TRBD1. Germline CDR1 and CDR2: KGHSH and LQKENI. Trimming took 2 bases from V and 9 from J; bases not matched to a gene: 5. CDR3 length: 14 residues. The CDR3 sequence is CASSPYDRGGIQYF. Here the CDR3 DNA reads TGTGCCAGCTCACCATATGACAGGGGGGGCATTCAGTACTTC.

The chain joins TRBV27 to TRBJ1-5, with 9 positions matching TRBD1. Germline CDR1 reads MNHEY; CDR2 reads SMNVEV (reference sequence). CDR3 length: 14 residues. V was clipped by 2 bases and J by 6 bases; unmatched bases: 2. As DNA, the CDR3 is TGTGCCAGCAGTTTAACAGGGGGCGGTCAGCCCCAGCATTTT. This translates into CASSLTGGGQPQHF.

The rearrangement links TRBV4-1 to TRBJ1-3; D may be TRBD1 (5 bases). CDR3 length equals 17 residues. With 0 bases removed from V and 0 bases from J, the gap between germline ends came to 12 bases. From germline, CDR1 is MGHRA and CDR2 YSYEKL. CDR3 protein: CASSQDSQGASGNTIYF. The CDR3 bases are TGCGCCAGCAGCCAAGATAGTCAGGGCGCCTCTGGAAACACCATATATTTT.

The rearrangement uses TRBV2 and TRBJ1-2; 9 nucleotides match TRBD1. Trimming removed 6 bases from V and 5 bases from J; junction bases left unmatched: 16. CDR1 is SNHLY, CDR2 FYNNEI, per germline. The CDR3 runs 17 residues. The CDR3 is CASSGGRTGELFYGYTF. The CDR3 DNA sequence: TGTGCCAGCAGCGGGGGGAGGACAGGGGAGCTTTTTTATGGCTACACCTTC.

This clone showed up just a few times. V gene TRBV5-1 combines with J gene TRBJ1-2, with 8 nucleotides matching TRBD1. This CDR3 is 14 amino acids long. V shed 5 bases, J shed 8 bases, and the junction held 11 bases outside the gene matches. Per the germline V gene, CDR1 is SGHRS and CDR2 is YFSETQ. Here the CDR3 DNA reads TGCGCCAGCAGGCCAGACAGGGGATATCCCGGCTACACCTTC. Translated, it gives CASRPDRGYPGYTF.

This clone was detected a few times. The rearrangement links TRBV5-6 to TRBJ1-1; perhaps TRBD1 as D (5 bases). Germline V lookup: CDR1 SGHDT, CDR2 YYEEEE. Deletions cut 2 bases from V and 2 bases from J, with 10 bases between. This CDR3 has 14 residues. As DNA, the CDR3 is TGTGCCAGCAGCTTCGGACAAGGAAACACTGAAGCTTTCTTT. It specifies CASSFGQGNTEAFF.

There are a few counts of this clone. CDR3 sequence reads: CASSSRLAGDTQYF. The CDR3, as DNA: TGTGCCAGCAGCTCCAGACTAGCGGGAGATACGCAGTATTTT. V is TRBV11-3 and J is TRBJ2-3; 10 bases are shared with TRBD2. Germline CDR1 is SGHNT and CDR2 is YENEEA. Trimming cost V 4 bases and J 5 bases; bases outside gene matches: 3. CDR3 size: 14 residues.

The rearrangement uses TRBV10-3 and TRBJ2-1; 8 nucleotides align to TRBD2. Germline CDR1 and CDR2: ENHRY and SYGVKD. J lost 1 base, V lost 9 bases, and 8 bases had no gene match. The CDR3 runs 15 residues. The CDR3 DNA reads as TGTGCCATAACGGGGGGGCCCCCGTCCTACAATGAGCAGTTCTTC. Protein: CAITGGPPSYNEQFF.

This clone showed up just a few times. V usage is TRBV5-4 and J usage is TRBJ2-7, with D perhaps TRBD1 (7 bases). The V gene lost 4 bases and the J gene lost 2 bases, with 16 bases spanning the gap. CDR1 SGHNT and CDR2 YYREEE come from the germline V gene (reference sequence). This CDR3 contains 15 residues. CDR3 DNA sequence: TGTGCCAGCAGCCACGGCGGGACAGTCACCTACGAGCAGTACTTC. Translating gives CASSHGGTVTYEQYF.

V usage is TRBV5-4 and J usage is TRBJ2-7; 8 nucleotides match TRBD2. V lost 4 bases and J lost 2; bases outside the gene matches: 5. Germline V gene lookup returns CDR1 SGHNT and CDR2 YYREEE (reference sequence). The CDR3 covers 14 residues. The DNA for the CDR3 is TGTGCCAGCAGCCAAAGCGGGGGAGCCTACGAGCAGTACTTC. Its protein is CASSQSGGAYEQYF.

The V and J genes are TRBV28 and TRBJ2-7, with 8 bases identical to TRBD2. The V segment lost 5 bases and the J segment 2 bases; nucleotides outside the gene matches: 5. Germline V gene lookup returns CDR1 MDHEN and CDR2 SYDVKM. The CDR3 spans 14 residues. The CDR3, as DNA: TGTGCCAGCAGTGCGCCGGGAGGGGCCTACGAGCAGTACTTC. It codes for CASSAPGGAYEQYF.

The CDR3 here is CATKAGLGLVDTQYF. For the CDR3, the DNA is TGTGCCACCAAGGCGGGACTAGGGTTAGTGGATACGCAGTATTTT. The chain recombines TRBV15 with TRBJ2-3, with 8 bases fitting TRBD2. The V segment lost 7 bases and the J segment 6 bases; nucleotides outside the gene matches: 12. Germline CDR1 LNHNV, CDR2 YYDKDF (reference sequence). The CDR3 has 15 amino acids.

This chain's CDR3 is CASSSIIEQYF. Here the CDR3 DNA reads TGTGCCAGCAGTTCAATCATTGAGCAGTACTTC. V usage is TRBV7-9 and J usage is TRBJ2-7; D ambiguous. CDR1 and CDR2 from the germline V gene are SEHNR and FQNEAQ (reference sequence). This CDR3 has 11 amino acids. The V end lost 6 bases, the J end lost 7 bases, and 10 bases lay between the germline ends.

V is TRBV6-1 and J is TRBJ2-2; 8 positions agree with TRBD1. Germline CDR1 reads MNHNS; CDR2 reads SASEGT. The V segment lost 6 bases and the J segment 5 bases; nucleotides outside the gene matches: 8. This CDR3 has 15 amino acids. The CDR3 spells CASSRDRGGTGELFF. The DNA for the CDR3 is TGTGCCAGCAGCCGAGACAGGGGCGGTACCGGGGAGCTGTTTTTT.

The V and J genes are TRBV23-1 and TRBJ2-1; 15 bases fit TRBD2. TRBV23-1 is an ORF for which the function is uncertain. V shed 4 bases, J shed 6 bases, and the junction held 10 bases outside the gene matches. The CDR3 is made up of 18 amino acids. CDR3 loop: CASSLPGLAGGRVNEQFF. The CDR3 region has the DNA TGCGCCAGCAGTCTACCGGGACTAGCGGGAGGAAGGGTCAATGAGCAGTTCTTC.

The chain combines TRBV6-6 with TRBJ2-5; tentative D call: TRBD2 (6 bases). Per the germline V gene, CDR1 is MNHNY and CDR2 is SVGAGI (reference sequence). Trimming cost V 0 bases and J 4 bases, with 6 bases left between them. This CDR3 region has 13 residues. The CDR3 nucleotides read TGTGCCAGCAGTTACTCGGGGGGAGAGACCCAGTACTTC. It translates to CASSYSGGETQYF.

The genes are TRBV7-9 and TRBJ2-5, with TRBD2 identical over 12 bases. The V gene's germline CDR1 is SEHNR and CDR2 FQNEAQ (reference sequence). The CDR3 sequence is 17 residues long. The V gene end was trimmed by 4 bases and the J gene end by 1 base; junction bases not matched to a gene: 7. DNA for the CDR3: TGTGCCAGCAGCTCTCTCGGACTAGCGGGAATCCAAGAGACCCAGTACTTC. It translates to CASSSLGLAGIQETQYF. Full variable domain (remainder filled in from reference TRBV7-9 and TRBJ2-5): DTGVSQNPRHKITKRGQNVTFRCDPISEHNRLYWYRQTLGQGPEFLTYFQNEAQLEKSRLLSDRFSAERPKGSFSTLEIQRTEQGDSAMYLCASSSLGLAGIQETQYFGPGTRLLVL.

The sample holds a few counts of this clone. The genes are TRBV5-4 and TRBJ1-2; TRBD1 is a possible D gene (5 bases). V lost 3 bases to trimming and J lost 1 base, with 13 bases between them. The germline CDR1 and CDR2 sequences are SGHNT and YYREEE (reference sequence). The CDR3 consists of 15 residues. The DNA for the CDR3 is TGTGCCAGCAGCTCCACCCAGACAGTTAACTATGGCTACACCTTC. Its translation is CASSSTQTVNYGYTF.

The V and J genes are TRBV18 and TRBJ2-5; D is unresolved. The V end was cut by 1 base, the J end by 1 base, with 10 bases between. CDR1 and CDR2 (germline): KGHSH, LQKENI. The CDR3 is made up of 15 amino acids. CDR3 loop: CASSPRSEPQETQYF. CDR3 DNA: TGTGCCAGCTCACCACGCTCAGAACCCCAAGAGACCCAGTACTTC.

V usage is TRBV6-6 and J usage is TRBJ1-6; maybe TRBD1 (6 bases). The V and J ends lost 5 bases and 9 bases respectively, with 17 bases between them. Germline V gene sequence: CDR1 MNHNY, CDR2 SVGAGI (reference sequence). The CDR3 runs 15 residues. The CDR3, as DNA: TGTGCCAGCAGTGACAGGAACTTGGCGATTTCACCCCTCCACTTT. It encodes CASSDRNLAISPLHF.

V usage is TRBV7-2 and J usage is TRBJ2-1; TRBD1 aligns across 9 bases. Trimming removed 5 bases from V and 5 bases from J; junction bases left unmatched: 4. In germline, CDR1 is SGHTA, CDR2 FQGNSA. The CDR3 extends over 14 amino acids. CDR3 in amino acids: CASSPRTGDNEQFF. The CDR3 coding sequence is TGTGCCAGCAGCCCCAGGACAGGGGACAATGAGCAGTTCTTC.

The J gene is TRBJ1-1, the V gene TRBV18, with 10 nucleotides matching TRBD1. The germline CDR1 and CDR2 sequences are KGHSH and LQKENI. The CDR3 sequence is 15 residues long. With 1 base clipped from V and 6 bases from J, the junction kept 5 bases outside the gene matches. This CDR3 reads CASSPQTDRGAEAFF. DNA for the CDR3: TGTGCCAGCTCACCACAAACGGACAGGGGGGCTGAAGCTTTCTTT.

J is TRBJ1-1 and V is TRBV11-2, with 8 bases aligning to TRBD1. The V and J ends lost 6 bases and 10 bases, in that order; junction bases with no gene match: 16. The CDR3 consists of 15 residues. The germline CDR1 and CDR2 sequences are SGHAT and FQNNGV. CDR3 loop: CASRSTGDNKMGAFF. DNA of the CDR3: TGTGCCAGCAGGTCGACAGGGGACAACAAGATGGGAGCTTTCTTT.

This clone occurred a few times. The junction departs from the called germline gene at one end, perhaps through a read error. This sample includes further DNA sequences coding for the same CDR3. The chain combines TRBV30 with TRBJ2-5, with TRBD2 identical over 11 bases. The CDR3 length is 16 residues. Germline V gives CDR1 GTSNPN, CDR2 SVGIG (reference sequence). The CDR3 sequence: CAWSITGTSGQETQYF. The CDR3 DNA is TGTGCCTGGAGTATCACCGGGACTAGCGGCCAAGAGACTCAGTACTTC.

This clone has more than one count but fewer than ten. The chain joins TRBV7-2 to TRBJ1-5; 11 bases match TRBD1. CDR3 size: 16 residues. The V gene's germline CDR1 is SGHTA and CDR2 FQGNSA. Trimming at V came to 5 bases and at J to 6 bases, leaving 9 bases not matched to a gene. CDR3 nucleotide sequence: TGTGCCAGCAGCCCAGGACAGGGGGCAATGGGTCAGCCCCAGCATTTT. It is translated as CASSPGQGAMGQPQHF.

This clone appeared a few times. The genes are TRBV5-1 and TRBJ2-3; TRBD2 is a possible D gene (6 bases). V was shortened by 1 base and J by 4 bases, with 7 bases between the two germline ends. Germline V lookup: CDR1 SGHRS, CDR2 YFSETQ. The CDR3 is 13 residues long. This CDR3 reads CASSLSGADTQYF. The CDR3 nucleotides are TGCGCCAGCAGCTTGTCGGGAGCAGATACGCAGTATTTT. The whole variable domain, filled in from reference TRBV5-1 and TRBJ2-3, reads KAGVTQTPRYLIKTRGQQVTLSCSPISGHRSVSWYQQTPGQGLQFLFEYFSETQRNKGNFPGRFSGRQFSNSRSEMNVSTLELGDSALYLCASSLSGADTQYFGPGTRLTVL.

This chain links TRBV5-1 with TRBJ1-6, with D tentatively TRBD1 (6 bases). Germline V gene data show CDR1 as SGHRS and CDR2 as YFSETQ. Trimming left V 1 base short and J 10 bases short, with 12 bases between. The CDR3 is made up of 14 amino acids. The CDR3 sequence: CASSLTGLGSPLHF. Here the CDR3 DNA reads TGCGCCAGCAGCTTGACAGGGTTAGGGTCACCCCTCCACTTT.

This clone was seen a few times. The chain links TRBV6-1 to TRBJ2-1; 12 positions agree with TRBD1. The CDR3 spans 14 residues. The V segment lost 6 bases and the J segment 5 bases; nucleotides outside the gene matches: 2. Germline V lookup: CDR1 MNHNS, CDR2 SASEGT. The CDR3 sequence: CASRGTGGNNEQFF. The CDR3 DNA reads as TGTGCCAGCAGGGGGACAGGGGGCAACAATGAGCAGTTCTTC.